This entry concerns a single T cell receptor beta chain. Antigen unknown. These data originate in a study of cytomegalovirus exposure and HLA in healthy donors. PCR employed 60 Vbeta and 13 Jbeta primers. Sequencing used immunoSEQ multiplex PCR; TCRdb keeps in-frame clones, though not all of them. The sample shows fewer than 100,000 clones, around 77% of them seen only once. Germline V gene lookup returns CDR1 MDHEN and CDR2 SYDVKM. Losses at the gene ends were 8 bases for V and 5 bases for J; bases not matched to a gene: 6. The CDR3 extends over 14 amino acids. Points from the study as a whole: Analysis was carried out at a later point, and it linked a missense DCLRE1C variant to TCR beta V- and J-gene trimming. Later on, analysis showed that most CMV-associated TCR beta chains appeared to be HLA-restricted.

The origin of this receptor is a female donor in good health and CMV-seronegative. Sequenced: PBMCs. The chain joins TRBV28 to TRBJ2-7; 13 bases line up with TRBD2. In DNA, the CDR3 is TGTGCCAGCCATTCCGGGACTAGCGGGAACGAGCAGTACTTC. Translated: CASHSGTSGNEQYF.